This T cell receptor (beta chain) was recorded in a study of cytomegalovirus exposure and HLA in healthy donors. Repertoires were generated with immunoSEQ multiplex PCR, while TCRdb's copy carries only in-frame clones and drops some. This table holds approximately 170,000 clones, around four fifths found once. General study findings and limits: The classifier reportedly diagnosed cytomegalovirus status with high specificity and sensitivity. According to a subsequent analysis, TCR clusters identified in the first cohort showed a tendency to co-occur across the 110 or so validation repertoires. The study designated 164 TCR beta chains cytomegalovirus-associated.

The donors were members of the validation cohort, which comprised 120 subjects and was separate from the first cohort of around 700 subjects. With regard to this clone: Its antigen is unidentified.

The CDR3 covers 19 residues. Per germline, CDR1 MNHEY and CDR2 SMNVEV (reference sequence). Trimming removed 5 bases at V and 0 bases at J, with 20 bases between. This sequence was found in a man between 25 and 39 years old in good health and CMV-seropositive. The material sequenced was PBMCs. The chain couples TRBV27 to TRBJ1-6, with D perhaps matching TRBD1 (5 bases). Here the CDR3 reads CASSTPGSGGSSYNSPLHF. The CDR3 DNA follows: TGTGCCAGCAGTACCCCGGGGTCTGGGGGGAGCTCCTATAATTCACCCCTCCACTTT.